A selection of T cell receptor beta chains follows, all from one sample in a study of T cell responses to AZD1222 COVID-19 vaccine. TCRdb's table, derived via immunoSEQ multiplex PCR, lists solely in-frame clones and lacks some. Of some 81,000 clones listed, around 83% are singletons. Sequencing was performed on peripheral blood, taken 28 days after the second AZD1222 dose. All receptors derive from an adult who received the AZD1222 COVID-19 vaccine. Both conserved end residues are part of each CDR3. The order of the fields is J gene, D gene, clone size, V gene, CDR3 DNA, CDR3 protein. A D gene is named only where the DNA matches it firmly. A clone size is listed for some rows: how often the clone was seen (once, few, many), or a class if it is expanded.

TRBJ2-2 - - TRBV6-5 TGTGCCAGCACCCGAGGAGCCGGGTCCGGGGAGCTGTTTTTT CASTRGAGSGELFF
TRBJ2-7 - - TRBV13 TGTGCCAGCACCCAGTCCAGGGGGGACGAGCAGTACTTC CASTQSRGDEQYF
TRBJ1-2 TRBD1 - TRBV2 TGTGCCAGCACATGGACAGGGGGCGACTATGGCTACACCTTC CASTWTGGDYGYTF
TRBJ1-1 - - TRBV28 TGTGCCAGCAGTCCCCTAGGGGGGGGGAATGAAGCTTTCTTT CASSPLGGGNEAFF
TRBJ2-6 TRBD1 few TRBV28 TGTGCCAGCAGCTGGGACAGGTTGAGGGCCAACGTCCTGACTTTC CASSWDRLRANVLTF
TRBJ2-6 - - TRBV6-4 TGTGCCAGCAGTTCATCCTACGGGGCCAACGTCCTGACTTTC CASSSSYGANVLTF
TRBJ2-1 TRBD2 - TRBV5-5 TGTGCCAGCAGCTACTATCTAGCGGGAGCCTACAATGAGCAGTTCTTC CASSYYLAGAYNEQFF
TRBJ2-3 TRBD1 - TRBV13 TGTGCCAGCAGCCGCTACCAGGGGGCGGCAGATACGCAGTATTTT CASSRYQGAADTQYF
TRBJ2-1 - - TRBV7-9 TGTGCCAGCAGCCGGGACTCCCGTGATGAGCAGTTCTTC CASSRDSRDEQFF
TRBJ1-2 - few TRBV7-8 TGTGCCAGCAGCCCCACACCGTGGGGGGAAAGCTATGGCTACACCTTC CASSPTPWGESYGYTF
TRBJ2-1 - - TRBV4-2 TGTGCCAGCAGCCAAGGGCGAGCCAGCTCCTACAATGAGCAGTTCTTC CASSQGRASSYNEQFF
TRBJ2-2 - - TRBV28 TGTGCCAGCAGTCCCCCCGCCCCCACCGGGGAGCTGTTTTTT CASSPPAPTGELFF
TRBJ2-7 - - TRBV21-1 TGTGCCAGCATCGCCCTCGGGGGGGGGCGTCAGTACTTC CASIALGGGRQYF
TRBJ1-3 - - TRBV11-2 TGTGCCAGCAGCTTAGGGCACAGGCTCTCTGGAAACACCATATATTTT CASSLGHRLSGNTIYF
TRBJ1-6 - - TRBV25-1 TGTGCCAGCAGTGAGGTTCTTGGGGGGGGCTCCTATAATTCACCCCTCCACTTT CASSEVLGGGSYNSPLHF
TRBJ1-1 TRBD1 - TRBV7-9 TGTGCCAGCAGCTTAGGATGGGCAGGGGGCCTTCACACTGAAGCTTTCTTT CASSLGWAGGLHTEAFF
TRBJ2-7 - - TRBV10-2 TGCGCCAGCAGTTCGGCCCTTGGACTGGAGCAGTACTTC CASSSALGLEQYF
TRBJ2-2 - - TRBV12-3/TRBV12-4 TGTGCCAGCAGTTTTTGGGGGGAGCTGTTTTTT CASSFWGELFF
TRBJ1-2 - - TRBV5-1 TGCGCCAGCAGCTCCGGGCCCTCAGGGTCTCCCCATGGCTACACCTTC CASSSGPSGSPHGYTF
TRBJ1-6 TRBD1 - TRBV10-3 TGTGCCATCAGTGAGTCGACAGGGGCCAATAATTCACCCCTCCACTTT CAISESTGANNSPLHF
TRBJ2-3 TRBD2 - TRBV7-8 TGTGCCAGCAGCCCCCGGGCTAGCGGGGCCGGGAGCACAGATACGCAGTATTTT CASSPRASGAGSTDTQYF
TRBJ2-7 - - TRBV28 TGTGCCAGCAGTACAGGGGAGTTCTGGCGGGAGGAGAACGAGCAGTACTTC CASSTGEFWREENEQYF
TRBJ1-3 TRBD1 once TRBV3-1/TRBV3-2 TGTGCCAGCAGCCTCGGACAGGCCACATCTGGAAACACCATATATTTT CASSLGQATSGNTIYF
TRBJ1-2 - - TRBV7-9 TGTGCCAGCACCCCAGGGGACAATGCTAACTATGGCTACACCTTC CASTPGDNANYGYTF
TRBJ2-4 - - TRBV18 TGTGCCAGCTCACCGCCACAGTTGGCCAAAAACATTCAGTACTTC CASSPPQLAKNIQYF
TRBJ2-2 - - TRBV27 TGTGCCAGCAGTTTATTTCCCGGGGGCGCGTCCGGGGAGCTGTTTTTT CASSLFPGGASGELFF